The 12 T cell receptor beta chains in this list originate from one sample, sequenced in a study of blood T cell repertoires in COVID-19. The repertoire was sequenced with immunoSEQ multiplex PCR; TCRdb's copy has only in-frame clones and lacks some. Among 200,000 to 250,000 clones, around 80% were seen once, and the ten largest hold 7.4%. Sequencing input: PBMCs or T cells enriched from blood (not recorded which). All receptors come from a woman in her thirties or forties with acute COVID-19.

This clone occurred once. The J gene is TRBJ1-1, the V gene TRBV10-3; tentative D call: TRBD1 (6 bases). V shed 0 bases and J shed 1 base, with 9 bases lying between them. In germline, CDR1 is ENHRY, CDR2 SYGVKD. This CDR3 comprises 15 residues. The CDR3 sequence is CAISESGHRNTEAFF. The CDR3 nucleotides read TGTGCCATCAGTGAGTCGGGACATAGGAACACTGAAGCTTTCTTT.

The genes are TRBV9 and TRBJ1-1; D call uncertain. The CDR3 covers 13 residues. The V end lost 4 bases, the J end lost 1 base, and 8 bases lay between the germline ends. Germline V gene sequence: CDR1 SGDLS, CDR2 YYNGEE. The CDR3 DNA reads as TGTGCCAGCAGCCCCGAGGGGAACACTGAAGCTTTCTTT. This gives the protein CASSPEGNTEAFF.

V usage is TRBV5-1 and J usage is TRBJ1-1; no clear D gene. The germline V gene encodes CDR1 SGHRS and CDR2 YFSETQ. Trimming removed 5 bases at V and 4 bases at J, with 12 bases between. The CDR3 length is 13 residues. The CDR3 protein is CASRVRGGTEAFF. The CDR3 bases are TGCGCCAGCAGAGTTCGGGGTGGCACTGAAGCTTTCTTT.

The rearrangement joins TRBV5-1 to TRBJ2-3; 14 positions match TRBD2. After removal of 1 base from V and 4 bases from J, the junction contained 2 bases not matched to a gene. This CDR3 has 16 amino acids. The germline V gene encodes CDR1 SGHRS and CDR2 YFSETQ. The CDR3 sequence: CASSLRTSGGSDTQYF. The CDR3 DNA is TGCGCCAGCAGCTTGAGGACTAGCGGGGGGTCAGATACGCAGTATTTT.

The chain employs TRBV9 and TRBJ2-7; possible D gene TRBD2, 7 bases. The germline V gene encodes CDR1 SGDLS and CDR2 YYNGEE. The CDR3 covers 17 residues. The ends were cut back, 2 bases at V and 2 bases at J, with 20 bases in the middle. The CDR3 bases are TGTGCCAGCAGCGTTCAACCGACGCAGGGGACTACCTACGAGCAGTACTTC. Encoded protein: CASSVQPTQGTTYEQYF. Looking up the rest from reference TRBV9 and TRBJ2-7 gives the full variable domain: DSGVTQTPKHLITATGQRVTLRCSPRSGDLSVYWYQQSLDQGLQFLIQYYNGEERAKGNILERFSAQQFPDLHSELNLSSLELGDSALYFCASSVQPTQGTTYEQYFGPGTRLTVT.

CDR3 nucleotide sequence: TGTGCCAGTATCCCTAGGGGTGATAGCAATCAGCCCCAGCATTTT. It codes for CASIPRGDSNQPQHF. The chain links TRBV19 to TRBJ1-5; tentative D call: TRBD1 (5 bases). V gave up 7 bases and J gave up 0 bases, with 13 bases separating them. Germline-derived CDR1 and CDR2 are LNHDA and SQIVND (reference sequence). CDR3 length: 15 residues.

The chain joins TRBV21-1 to TRBJ2-5; the table assigns TRBD1, which was not confirmed against the DNA. TRBV21-1 is a listed pseudogene. This CDR3 is 15 amino acids long. The CDR3 here is CASSKDSRAEETQYF. The CDR3 bases are TGTGCCAGCAGCAAAGATTCCAGGGCCGAAGAGACCCAGTACTTC.

This chain connects TRBV9 to TRBJ1-1; D remains ambiguous. Germline CDR1 reads SGDLS; CDR2 reads YYNGEE. The CDR3 length is 14 residues. Trimming shortened V by 4 bases and J by 1 base, and 11 bases separated the two germline ends. CDR3 residues: CASSTTTRNTEAFF. For the CDR3, the DNA is TGTGCCAGCAGCACGACGACACGGAACACTGAAGCTTTCTTT.

The chain is built from TRBV12-3 or TRBV12-4 and TRBJ1-1, with D possibly being TRBD1 (5 bases). Trimming removed 7 bases from V and 0 bases from J, with 9 bases in between. This CDR3 has 13 amino acids. The CDR3 is CASIIQVNTEAFF. DNA of the CDR3: TGTGCCAGCATCATACAGGTGAACACTGAAGCTTTCTTT.

CDR3 loop: CASSQDRYNEQFF. The DNA for the CDR3 is TGTGCCAGTAGCCAGGACAGATACAATGAGCAGTTCTTC. This chain uses TRBV19 with TRBJ2-1; D perhaps matches TRBD1 (6 bases). V was pared by 6 bases and J by 4 bases, with 10 bases between. Germline V CDR1 and CDR2: LNHDA, SQIVND (reference sequence). The CDR3 sequence is 13 residues long.

This chain uses TRBV3-1 (or the pseudogene TRBV3-2) with TRBJ1-3, with 7 bases identical to TRBD1. V was clipped by 5 bases and J by 2 bases; unmatched bases: 3. The CDR3 sequence is 14 residues long. CDR1 LGHDT and CDR2 YNNKEL come from the germline V gene (reference sequence). CDR3 amino acids: CASSYGQAGNTIYF. CDR3 bases: TGTGCCAGCAGCTATGGACAGGCTGGAAACACCATATATTTT.

V is TRBV5-1 and J is TRBJ2-5; 7 positions agree with TRBD2. From germline, CDR1 is SGHRS and CDR2 YFSETQ. V lost 1 base to trimming and J lost 3 bases; unmatched junction nucleotides: 15. This CDR3 comprises 18 residues. In DNA form, the CDR3 reads TGCGCCAGCAGCTTGCGGTTTGCATCCGGCGGGGGAGAAGAGACCCAGTACTTC. Its translation: CASSLRFASGGGEETQYF.